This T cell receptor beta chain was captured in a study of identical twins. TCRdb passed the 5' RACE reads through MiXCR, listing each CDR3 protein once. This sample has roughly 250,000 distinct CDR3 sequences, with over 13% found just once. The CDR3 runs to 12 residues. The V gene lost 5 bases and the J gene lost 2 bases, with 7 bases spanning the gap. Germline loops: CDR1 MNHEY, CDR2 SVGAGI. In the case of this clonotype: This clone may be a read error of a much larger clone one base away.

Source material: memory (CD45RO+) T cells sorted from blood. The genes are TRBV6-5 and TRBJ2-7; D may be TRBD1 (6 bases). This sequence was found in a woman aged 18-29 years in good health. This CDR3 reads CASSRTAYEQYF. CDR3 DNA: TGTGCCAGCAGTAGGACAGCCTACGAGCAGTACTTC.